This T cell receptor beta chain was sequenced in a study of T cells in Graves' hyperthyroidism and ophthalmopathy. From RNA transcripts, TCR beta CDR3 regions were amplified. TCR CDR3 regions were first amplified by RT-PCR with HTBI primers. MiXCR, applied by TCRdb to the multiplex PCR reads, yields one record per CDR3 protein. The data show fewer than 750,000 distinct CDR3 sequences, about 14% seen once. The V end lost 7 bases, the J end lost 3 bases, and 22 bases lay between the germline ends. Per germline, CDR1 MNHEY and CDR2 SVGEGT. The CDR3 spans 16 residues. There are many counts of this clonotype. Antigen specificity is unknown. General observations from the study: Blood shared most expanded thyroid clonotypes above 0.001. From stable hyperthyroidism, ophthalmopathy was separated by a 13 V-J model.

Ophthalmopathy patients had Clinical Activity Score at least 3, NOSPECS grade at least 4, duration under 3 months. For the diagnoses, clinical symptoms, serum thyroxine and TRAb, thyroid ultrasound and orbital computed tomography were used. Material for sequencing was blood. The J gene is TRBJ2-7, the V gene TRBV6-2 or TRBV6-3; no reliable D call. The source of this sequence is a middle-aged woman with Graves' ophthalmopathy. CDR3 sequence: CASTPNRHLSNYEQYF. The CDR3 DNA sequence: TGTGCCAGCACCCCCAACCGACACCTCTCCAACTACGAGCAGTACTTC.